These 17 T cell receptor beta chains came from one sample sequenced in a study of blood T cell repertoires in COVID-19. Method: immunoSEQ multiplex PCR; TCRdb's copy keeps in-frame clones and lacks some. The sample lists around 140,000 clones, around 89% occurring once. The sequencing input was peripheral blood. The receptor source for this set is a man aged 50 or older with active or convalescent COVID-19.

The chain recombines TRBV5-1 with TRBJ2-2, with D perhaps TRBD1 (5 bases). With 4 bases removed from V and 3 bases from J, the gap between germline ends came to 16 bases. The CDR3 sequence is 16 residues long. In germline, CDR1 is SGHRS, CDR2 YFSETQ. The CDR3 loop reads CASSPVRARDTGELFF. The DNA for the CDR3 is TGCGCCAGCAGCCCCGTACGGGCCAGGGACACCGGGGAGCTGTTTTTT.

The chain joins TRBV27 to TRBJ2-1; 9 bases are shared with TRBD1. Trimming took 4 bases from V and 7 from J; bases not matched to a gene: 11. The CDR3 contains 16 residues. Germline lookup yields CDR1 MNHEY and CDR2 SMNVEV (reference sequence). CDR3 DNA: TGTGCCAGCAGTTCGATCACAGGGGGCCGCGAAAATGAGCAGTTCTTC. Protein product: CASSSITGGRENEQFF.

The V and J genes are TRBV24-1 and TRBJ2-3; D possibly corresponds to TRBD1 (6 bases). The germline V and J ends were trimmed by 0 bases and 5 bases, with 14 bases remaining between them. Per the germline V gene, CDR1 is KGHDR and CDR2 is SFDVKD. This CDR3 has 16 residues. DNA for the CDR3: TGTGCCACCAGTGATTTGTTAACAGGGCAAGGAGATACGCAGTATTTT. This translates into CATSDLLTGQGDTQYF.

The chain links TRBV5-1 to TRBJ1-5, with 9 bases fitting TRBD1. The CDR3 length is 18 residues. After removal of 0 bases from V and 3 bases from J, the junction contained 10 bases not matched to a gene. CDR1 is SGHRS, CDR2 YFSETQ, per germline. For the CDR3, the DNA is TGCGCCAGCAGCTTGGCCCCCGGGGGGACAGGGAACAATCAGCCCCAGCATTTT. It translates to CASSLAPGGTGNNQPQHF.

The rearrangement joins TRBV11-1 to TRBJ2-2; D not certain. The CDR3 spans 16 residues. Trimming took 1 base from V and 0 from J, leaving 9 bases between them. In germline, CDR1 is SGHAT, CDR2 FQDESV (reference sequence). In nucleotides, the CDR3 is TGTGCCAGCAGCTTAGTCCCCTTATCGAACACCGGGGAGCTGTTTTTT. It encodes CASSLVPLSNTGELFF.

This clone was found a few times. V and J are TRBV10-1 and TRBJ2-1; 7 bases line up with TRBD1. The germline V gene encodes CDR1 WNHNN and CDR2 SYGVQD (reference sequence). After removal of 4 bases from V and 6 bases from J, the junction contained 6 bases not matched to a gene. The CDR3 spans 14 residues. The CDR3 bases are TGCGCCAGCAGTGCCACAGGGGTAGTCAATGAGCAGTTCTTC. Encoded protein: CASSATGVVNEQFF.

This clone has only a few counts. The chain links TRBV5-4 to TRBJ1-6; no clear D. Germline loops: CDR1 SGHNT, CDR2 YYREEE (reference sequence). Trimming took off 0 bases at V and 7 bases at J, with 2 bases between the two ends. This CDR3 is built from 12 residues. As DNA, the CDR3 is TGTGCCAGCAGCTTGGTAAATTCACCCCTCCACTTT. It encodes CASSLVNSPLHF.

CDR3 bases: TGTGCCACCAGTGATGAGACAGGGCAAAAACTGTTTTTT. It codes for CATSDETGQKLFF. The chain couples TRBV24-1 to TRBJ1-4; 7 bases agree with TRBD1. V lost 3 bases and J lost 9; bases outside the gene matches: 3. The CDR3 length is 13 residues. Per the germline V gene, CDR1 is KGHDR and CDR2 is SFDVKD.

V is TRBV7-9 and J is TRBJ2-7, with a possible D match to TRBD1 (6 bases). Germline loops: CDR1 SEHNR, CDR2 FQNEAQ (reference sequence). This CDR3 is 14 amino acids long. With 2 bases removed from V and 4 bases from J, the gap between germline ends came to 12 bases. This chain's CDR3 is CASSLNRDGYEQYF. CDR3 DNA: TGTGCCAGCAGCTTAAACAGGGACGGGTACGAGCAGTACTTC.

The V and J genes are TRBV7-2 and TRBJ1-5; TRBD1 agrees at 7 bases. This CDR3 has 13 residues. Germline lookup yields CDR1 SGHTA and CDR2 FQGNSA. V gave up 4 bases and J gave up 7 bases; unmatched junction bases: 4. DNA of the CDR3: TGTGCCAGCAGCTACTACAGGGGACAGCCCCAGCATTTT. Translated: CASSYYRGQPQHF.

The chain carries TRBV5-8 and TRBJ2-5; D not certain. The V gene lost 0 bases and the J gene lost 1 base, with 7 bases spanning the gap. In germline, CDR1 is SGHTS, CDR2 YDEGEE. The CDR3 spans 14 residues. CDR3 in amino acids: CASSLVPGQETQYF. The DNA for the CDR3 is TGTGCCAGCAGCTTGGTTCCGGGCCAAGAGACCCAGTACTTC.

A single count supports this clone. This rearrangement joins TRBV10-3 to TRBJ1-4; possible D gene TRBD1, 6 bases. CDR3 length: 12 amino acids. The V gene lost 5 bases and the J gene lost 8 bases, with 9 bases spanning the gap. Germline values: CDR1 ENHRY, CDR2 SYGVKD. Written as DNA, the CDR3 is TGTGCCATCAGTACAGGGAAGGAAAAACTGTTTTTT. As protein: CAISTGKEKLFF.

The rearrangement uses TRBV14 and TRBJ2-7; weak D call: TRBD1 (5 bases). Between the trimmed V and J ends, which lost 2 bases and 0 bases, there was a span of 17 bases. Germline V gives CDR1 SGHDN, CDR2 FVKESK. The CDR3 length is 17 residues. CDR3 amino acids: CASSQLSTVISSYEQYF. CDR3 nucleotides: TGTGCCAGCAGCCAACTCTCGACAGTAATAAGCTCCTACGAGCAGTACTTC.

The chain links TRBV5-1 to TRBJ2-7; D is perhaps TRBD2 (6 bases). The V end lost 4 bases, the J end lost 6 bases, and 11 bases lay between the germline ends. This CDR3 has 12 amino acids. In germline, CDR1 is SGHRS, CDR2 YFSETQ. For the CDR3, the DNA is TGCGCCAGCAGCGTGGGGGGAGGCGAGCAGTACTTC. This gives the protein CASSVGGGEQYF.

The chain combines TRBV5-4 with TRBJ1-5; TRBD1 is a possible D gene (6 bases). The germline V gene encodes CDR1 SGHNT and CDR2 YYREEE (reference sequence). V was cut by 2 bases and J by 0 bases, with 15 bases left in between. This CDR3 spans 17 amino acids. The CDR3 nucleotides read TGTGCCAGCAGCTTCCTTAGACAGGAAAATAGCAATCAGCCCCAGCATTTT. It is translated as CASSFLRQENSNQPQHF.

The genes are TRBV15 and TRBJ1-2, with D possibly matching TRBD1 (6 bases). The CDR3 runs to 14 residues. Trimming left V 3 bases short and J 2 bases short, with 10 bases between. CDR1 and CDR2 from the germline V gene are LNHNV and YYDKDF (reference sequence). CDR3 sequence reads: CATSSGDTNYGYTF. For the CDR3, the DNA is TGTGCCACCAGCAGCGGGGACACGAACTATGGCTACACCTTC.

This chain links TRBV21-1 with TRBJ2-5; TRBD2, the table's D call, was not compared with the DNA. TRBV21-1 is reported as a pseudogene. The CDR3 runs 20 residues. DNA for the CDR3: TGTGCCAGCAACAGGATCCTACTAGCGGGGGCCCAACGAGGAAAAGAGACCCAGTACTTC. Protein product: CASNRILLAGAQRGKETQYF.